This is a list of T cell receptor beta chains from one sample in a study of Graves' ophthalmopathy and Graves' hyperthyroidism. TCRdb re-analysed the multiplex PCR reads in MiXCR, keeping a single row per CDR3 protein. Seen here are about 740,000 distinct CDR3 sequences, 35% to 50% observed once, and the top ten hold around 40%. Sequencing was done on a sample of peripheral blood. All receptors derive from an adult man with Graves' ophthalmopathy. Each CDR3 is given with its conserved first and last residue.

CASSLQREREYF	TRBV28	TRBJ2-7
CASSFGGRQGYSPLHF	TRBV6-5	TRBJ1-6
CASSLGSGATYEQYF	TRBV7-6	TRBJ2-7
CASSIGARVNTEAFF	TRBV19	TRBJ1-1
CASSLALRGLGEKLFF	TRBV7-9	TRBJ1-4
CAISGTSGAKNQETQYF	TRBV10-3	TRBJ2-5
CASSYPLAGVYEQYF	TRBV11-2	TRBJ2-7
CATSSVSGGATYGYTF	TRBV15	TRBJ1-2
CASSFARDLYTGELFF	TRBV7-3	TRBJ2-2
CASSEAGTGGYTIYF	TRBV2	TRBJ1-3
CASSLGAGEGSYEQYF	TRBV7-9	TRBJ2-7
CASTGGLGGDEQYF	TRBV7-9	TRBJ2-7
CASSEGIEQYF	TRBV6-6	TRBJ2-7
CASSQGAGEQYF	TRBV7-2	TRBJ2-7
CASVSTWNTGELFF	TRBV19	TRBJ2-2
CASSYDLDSPLHF	TRBV7-9	TRBJ1-6
CATSVELGTRLGELFF	TRBV24-1	TRBJ2-2
CATQMGLGSYEQYF	TRBV2	TRBJ2-7
CASSLDNNNSPLHF	TRBV9	TRBJ1-6